One and the same sample provided the 20 T cell receptor beta chains below, sequenced in a study of post-analysis software for immune sequencing data. Findings and caveats of the study: The five TRBV segments detected at higher frequency in patients than in controls included TRBV5-6, TRBV5-1 and TRBV20-1.

The antigens of these receptors remain unknown. Unique molecular identifiers were carried by the TCR beta cDNA libraries. TCRdb reprocessed the PCR reads with MiXCR, giving one entry per CDR3 protein. The sample has about 770,000 distinct CDR3 sequences; about 43% are singletons. The sequencing input was blood. These TCRs come from a girl aged 5-17 years with multiple sclerosis.

The V call is TRBV5-6, the J call TRBJ2-4; tentative D call: TRBD1 (6 bases). Trimming removed 3 bases at V and 7 bases at J, with 14 bases between. The CDR3 consists of 14 residues. Germline V lookup: CDR1 SGHDT, CDR2 YYEEEE. CDR3: CASSWANQGNIQYF. The CDR3 coding sequence is TGTGCCAGCAGCTGGGCAAACCAGGGGAACATTCAGTACTTC.

This clonotype was detected once. The rearrangement uses TRBV5-6 and TRBJ2-1; D possibly corresponds to TRBD2 (5 bases). The V end lost 0 bases, the J end lost 13 bases, and 26 bases lay between the germline ends. Germline V gene lookup returns CDR1 SGHDT and CDR2 YYEEEE. This CDR3 region has 17 residues. The CDR3 here is CASSLGLAPELVETQFF. The CDR3 nucleotides read TGTGCCAGCAGCTTGGGGCTAGCACCCGAGCTTGTCGAGACCCAGTTCTTC.

The gene calls are TRBV5-1 and TRBJ2-1, with D uncertain. This CDR3 is 14 amino acids long. V was shortened by 0 bases and J by 8 bases, with 12 bases between the two germline ends. Germline V gene sequence: CDR1 SGHRS, CDR2 YFSETQ. The CDR3 spells CASSLDSLSDEQFF. The CDR3 DNA reads as TGCGCCAGCAGCTTGGACAGCTTAAGTGATGAGCAGTTCTTC.

The rearrangement joins TRBV29-1 to TRBJ1-5; TRBD1 matches 7 bases. The V gene end was trimmed by 5 bases and the J gene end by 3 bases; junction bases not matched to a gene: 4. This CDR3 is 13 amino acids long. Germline CDR1 reads SQVTM; CDR2 reads ANQGSEA. The CDR3 DNA sequence: TGCAGCGTTAAGGGACAGCCCAATCAGCCCCAGCATTTT. Translating it yields CSVKGQPNQPQHF.

There are a few counts of this clonotype. The V and J genes are TRBV7-9 and TRBJ2-7; D may be TRBD1 (5 bases). The V and J ends lost 5 bases and 6 bases respectively, with 11 bases between them. Per the germline V gene, CDR1 is SEHNR and CDR2 is FQNEAQ (reference sequence). CDR3 size: 12 residues. The CDR3: CASSNRGSEQYF. Here the CDR3 DNA reads TGTGCCAGCAGCAATAGGGGCTCCGAGCAGTACTTC.

V usage is TRBV6-5 and J usage is TRBJ2-3; D not certain. The length of the CDR3 is 18 residues. Deletions cut 4 bases from V and 1 base from J, with 21 bases between. In germline, CDR1 is MNHEY, CDR2 SVGAGI. This CDR3 is CASSFLSGPVVGTDTQYF. For the CDR3, the DNA is TGTGCCAGCAGTTTCCTTAGTGGTCCAGTTGTTGGCACAGATACGCAGTATTTT.

The chain recombines TRBV28 with TRBJ1-2; 7 nucleotides match TRBD1. The CDR3 runs 16 residues. Trimming took 2 bases from V and 6 from J; bases not matched to a gene: 12. The germline gives CDR1 MDHEN, CDR2 SYDVKM. The CDR3 spells CASSLITAGGWDGYTF. CDR3 in DNA: TGTGCCAGCAGTTTAATTACGGCAGGGGGATGGGATGGCTACACCTTC.

This clonotype came up many times. The chain couples TRBV18 to TRBJ2-7; D is uncertain. From germline, CDR1 is KGHSH and CDR2 LQKENI. V dropped 0 bases and J dropped 3 bases, with 12 bases sitting between them. This CDR3 is 15 amino acids long. The CDR3 nucleotides are TGTGCCAGCTCACCACCAGTATTGTCCCACTACGAGCAGTACTTC. Amino acid sequence: CASSPPVLSHYEQYF.

The chain carries TRBV7-3 and TRBJ2-1; D tentatively fits TRBD1 or TRBD2 (7 bases each). Looked up from germline, CDR1 is SGHTA and CDR2 is FQGTGA. The CDR3 is 14 residues long. V dropped 5 bases and J dropped 4 bases, with 12 bases sitting between them. The CDR3 DNA sequence: TGTGCCAGCAGCACGCAGGGGGGGTACAATGAGCAGTTCTTC. It specifies CASSTQGGYNEQFF.

The rearrangement joins TRBV20-1 to TRBJ1-1; D gene uncertain. This CDR3 spans 13 amino acids. Trimming took 3 bases from V and 3 from J, leaving 11 bases between them. CDR1 DFQATT and CDR2 SNEGSKA come from the germline V gene (reference sequence). This CDR3 reads CSASGLSDTEAFF. In DNA form, the CDR3 reads TGCAGTGCTAGCGGACTGAGTGACACTGAAGCTTTCTTT.

This chain joins TRBV29-1 and TRBJ2-1; no clear D. The ends were cut back, 4 bases at V and 9 bases at J, with 10 bases in the middle. The CDR3 is 11 residues long. Germline assignment: CDR1 SQVTM and CDR2 ANQGSEA. CDR3 loop: CSVGSSREQFF. The CDR3 DNA is TGCAGCGTTGGATCTAGTCGTGAGCAGTTCTTC.

The chain is built from TRBV5-1 and TRBJ2-7; no reliable D call. TRBJ2-5 explains the end of the DNA better; the J call may be wrong. The CDR3 is 14 residues long. The germline CDR1 and CDR2 sequences are SGHRS and YFSETQ. This chain's CDR3 is CASSLLGRRETQYF. The CDR3 DNA reads TGCGCCAGCAGCTTACTGGGCAGAAGAGAGACCCAGTACTTC.

This chain joins TRBV12-3 or TRBV12-4 and TRBJ2-3, with 13 bases identical to TRBD2. V trimming: 5 bases; J trimming: 6 bases; junction bases outside the gene matches: 11. This CDR3 contains 17 residues. DNA of the CDR3: TGTGCCAGCAGTCTGACTAGCGGGAGGCCGACGAGGGATACGCAGTATTTT. Residues: CASSLTSGRPTRDTQYF.

V usage is TRBV11-2 and J usage is TRBJ2-3; D is perhaps TRBD1 (6 bases). The CDR3 is 16 amino acids. Germline loops: CDR1 SGHAT, CDR2 FQNNGV. Trimming removed 5 bases at V and 0 bases at J, with 15 bases between. The CDR3: CASSLSTGPSTDTQYF. Here the CDR3 DNA reads TGTGCCAGCAGCCTATCGACAGGACCCAGCACAGATACGCAGTATTTT. The whole variable domain, remainder taken from reference TRBV11-2 and TRBJ2-3, is EAGVAQSPRYKIIEKRQSVAFWCNPISGHATLYWYQQILGQGPKLLIQFQNNGVVDDSQLPKDRFSAERLKGVDSTLKIQPAKLEDSAVYLCASSLSTGPSTDTQYFGPGTRLTVL.

CDR3 sequence: CASSRTVNPYNEQFF. The CDR3 DNA reads as TGTGCCAGCAGCCGGACAGTGAACCCCTACAATGAGCAGTTCTTC. The rearrangement links TRBV28 to TRBJ2-1, with D possibly matching TRBD1 (6 bases). Trimming shortened V by 6 bases and J by 2 bases, and 14 bases separated the two germline ends. Germline V lookup: CDR1 MDHEN, CDR2 SYDVKM. There are 15 residues in the CDR3.

The rearrangement uses TRBV28 and TRBJ1-2; D may be TRBD1 (6 bases). This CDR3 spans 15 amino acids. Trimming stripped 5 bases from V and 4 bases from J, with 17 bases between. Germline-derived CDR1 and CDR2 are MDHEN and SYDVKM. Written as DNA, the CDR3 is TGTGCCAGCAGTCGCGGGTCCCAGGGGACCTATGGCTACACCTTC. Its translation is CASSRGSQGTYGYTF.

The CDR3 region is CASSSLASVEEQFF. The CDR3 bases are TGTGCCAGCAGTTCCCTAGCGAGCGTGGAGGAGCAGTTCTTC. The chain carries TRBV12-3 or TRBV12-4 and TRBJ2-1, with D maybe TRBD2 (6 bases). CDR3 size: 14 residues. V was cut by 4 bases and J by 10 bases, with 17 bases left in between.

This chain uses TRBV20-1 with TRBJ2-7; 9 bases match TRBD1. The germline CDR1 and CDR2 sequences are DFQATT and SNEGSKA (reference sequence). This CDR3 comprises 15 residues. J lost 8 bases, V lost 3 bases, and 14 bases had no gene match. As DNA, the CDR3 is TGCAGTGCTAGCCTTATGGACAGGGGTTTCGGGAAGCAGTACTTC. This codes for CSASLMDRGFGKQYF.

This chain connects TRBV7-2 to TRBJ2-1; 8 nucleotides match TRBD2. Trimming at V came to 1 base and at J to 7 bases, leaving 12 bases not matched to a gene. Germline V CDR1 and CDR2: SGHTA, FQGNSA. CDR3 size: 17 residues. The CDR3 reads CASSLVGTRSGSNEQFF. The CDR3 bases are TGTGCCAGCAGCTTAGTGGGGACAAGGAGCGGGAGTAATGAGCAGTTCTTC.

CDR3 coding DNA: TGTGCCAGCTCACCAGGGCTAGCGGAAACCACAGATACGCAGTATTTT. Translating it yields CASSPGLAETTDTQYF. The chain carries TRBV18 and TRBJ2-3, with 7 bases aligning to TRBD2. Germline lookup yields CDR1 KGHSH and CDR2 LQKENI. The CDR3 contains 16 residues. With 2 bases clipped from V and 2 bases from J, the junction kept 7 bases outside the gene matches.